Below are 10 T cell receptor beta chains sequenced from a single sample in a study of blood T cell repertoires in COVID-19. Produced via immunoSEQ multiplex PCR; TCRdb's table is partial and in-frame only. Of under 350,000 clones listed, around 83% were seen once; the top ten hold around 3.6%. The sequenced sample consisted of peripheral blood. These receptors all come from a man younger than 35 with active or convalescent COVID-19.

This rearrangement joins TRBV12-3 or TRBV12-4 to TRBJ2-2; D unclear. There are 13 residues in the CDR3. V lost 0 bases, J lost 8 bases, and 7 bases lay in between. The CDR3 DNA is TGTGCCAGCAGTTTAGCGCTATCAGGGGAGCTGTTTTTT. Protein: CASSLALSGELFF.

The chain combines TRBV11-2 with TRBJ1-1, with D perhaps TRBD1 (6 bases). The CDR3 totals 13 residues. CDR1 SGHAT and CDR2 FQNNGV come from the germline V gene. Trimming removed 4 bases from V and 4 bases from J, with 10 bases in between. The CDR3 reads CASSSGTLTEAFF. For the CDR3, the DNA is TGTGCCAGCAGCTCCGGGACACTCACTGAAGCTTTCTTT.

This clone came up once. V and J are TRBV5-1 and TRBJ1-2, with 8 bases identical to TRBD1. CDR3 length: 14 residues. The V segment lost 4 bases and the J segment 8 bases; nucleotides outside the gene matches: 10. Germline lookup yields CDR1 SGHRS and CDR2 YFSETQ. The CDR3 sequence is CASSPTGQGSGYTF. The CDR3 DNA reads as TGCGCCAGCAGCCCGACCGGACAGGGAAGCGGCTACACCTTC. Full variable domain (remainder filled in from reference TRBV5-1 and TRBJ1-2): KAGVTQTPRYLIKTRGQQVTLSCSPISGHRSVSWYQQTPGQGLQFLFEYFSETQRNKGNFPGRFSGRQFSNSRSEMNVSTLELGDSALYLCASSPTGQGSGYTFGSGTRLTVV.

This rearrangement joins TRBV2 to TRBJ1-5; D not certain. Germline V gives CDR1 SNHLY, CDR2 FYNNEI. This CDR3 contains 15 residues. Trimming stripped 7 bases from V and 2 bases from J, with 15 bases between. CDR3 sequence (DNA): TGTGCCAGCACTGTGGGGAGGGCGGGCAATCAGCCCCAGCATTTT. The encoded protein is CASTVGRAGNQPQHF.

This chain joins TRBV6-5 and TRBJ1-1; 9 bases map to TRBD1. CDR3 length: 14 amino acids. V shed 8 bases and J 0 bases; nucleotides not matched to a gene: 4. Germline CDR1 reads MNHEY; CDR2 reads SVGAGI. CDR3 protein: CASSRTGVNTEAFF. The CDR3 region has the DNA TGTGCCAGCTCCCGGACAGGGGTGAACACTGAAGCTTTCTTT.

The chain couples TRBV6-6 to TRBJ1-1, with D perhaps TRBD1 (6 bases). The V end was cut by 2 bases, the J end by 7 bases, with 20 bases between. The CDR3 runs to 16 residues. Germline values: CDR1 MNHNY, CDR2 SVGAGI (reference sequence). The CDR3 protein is CASSYGGPGRDDEAFF. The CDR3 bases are TGTGCCAGCAGTTACGGGGGGCCAGGGAGGGATGATGAAGCTTTCTTT.

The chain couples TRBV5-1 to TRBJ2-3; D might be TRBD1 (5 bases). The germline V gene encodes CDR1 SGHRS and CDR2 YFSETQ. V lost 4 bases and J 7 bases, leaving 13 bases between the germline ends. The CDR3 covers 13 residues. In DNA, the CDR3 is TGCGCCAGCAGCCCGGAACAGGCATATACGCAGTATTTT. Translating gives CASSPEQAYTQYF. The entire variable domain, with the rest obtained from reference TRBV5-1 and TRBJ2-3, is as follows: KAGVTQTPRYLIKTRGQQVTLSCSPISGHRSVSWYQQTPGQGLQFLFEYFSETQRNKGNFPGRFSGRQFSNSRSEMNVSTLELGDSALYLCASSPEQAYTQYFGPGTRLTVL.

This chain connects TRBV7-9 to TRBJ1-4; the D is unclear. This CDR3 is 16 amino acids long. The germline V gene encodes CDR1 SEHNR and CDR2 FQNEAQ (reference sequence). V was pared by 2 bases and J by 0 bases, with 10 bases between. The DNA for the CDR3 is TGTGCCAGCAGCTTAAGCATCAGCGCAACTAATGAAAAACTGTTTTTT. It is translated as CASSLSISATNEKLFF.

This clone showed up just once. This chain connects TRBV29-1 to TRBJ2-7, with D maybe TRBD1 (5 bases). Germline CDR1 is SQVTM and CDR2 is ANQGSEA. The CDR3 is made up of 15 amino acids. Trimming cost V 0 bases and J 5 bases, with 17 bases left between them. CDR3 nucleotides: TGCAGCGTTGAAGATCGAAGGGGCGCCCAGCACGAGCAGTACTTC. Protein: CSVEDRRGAQHEQYF.

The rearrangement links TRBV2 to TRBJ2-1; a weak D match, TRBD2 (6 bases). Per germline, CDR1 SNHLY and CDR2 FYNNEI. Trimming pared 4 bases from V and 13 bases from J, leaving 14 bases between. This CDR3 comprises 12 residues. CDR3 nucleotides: TGTGCCAGCAGTGGGAGCCGGGACTCCCAGTTCTTC. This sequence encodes CASSGSRDSQFF.